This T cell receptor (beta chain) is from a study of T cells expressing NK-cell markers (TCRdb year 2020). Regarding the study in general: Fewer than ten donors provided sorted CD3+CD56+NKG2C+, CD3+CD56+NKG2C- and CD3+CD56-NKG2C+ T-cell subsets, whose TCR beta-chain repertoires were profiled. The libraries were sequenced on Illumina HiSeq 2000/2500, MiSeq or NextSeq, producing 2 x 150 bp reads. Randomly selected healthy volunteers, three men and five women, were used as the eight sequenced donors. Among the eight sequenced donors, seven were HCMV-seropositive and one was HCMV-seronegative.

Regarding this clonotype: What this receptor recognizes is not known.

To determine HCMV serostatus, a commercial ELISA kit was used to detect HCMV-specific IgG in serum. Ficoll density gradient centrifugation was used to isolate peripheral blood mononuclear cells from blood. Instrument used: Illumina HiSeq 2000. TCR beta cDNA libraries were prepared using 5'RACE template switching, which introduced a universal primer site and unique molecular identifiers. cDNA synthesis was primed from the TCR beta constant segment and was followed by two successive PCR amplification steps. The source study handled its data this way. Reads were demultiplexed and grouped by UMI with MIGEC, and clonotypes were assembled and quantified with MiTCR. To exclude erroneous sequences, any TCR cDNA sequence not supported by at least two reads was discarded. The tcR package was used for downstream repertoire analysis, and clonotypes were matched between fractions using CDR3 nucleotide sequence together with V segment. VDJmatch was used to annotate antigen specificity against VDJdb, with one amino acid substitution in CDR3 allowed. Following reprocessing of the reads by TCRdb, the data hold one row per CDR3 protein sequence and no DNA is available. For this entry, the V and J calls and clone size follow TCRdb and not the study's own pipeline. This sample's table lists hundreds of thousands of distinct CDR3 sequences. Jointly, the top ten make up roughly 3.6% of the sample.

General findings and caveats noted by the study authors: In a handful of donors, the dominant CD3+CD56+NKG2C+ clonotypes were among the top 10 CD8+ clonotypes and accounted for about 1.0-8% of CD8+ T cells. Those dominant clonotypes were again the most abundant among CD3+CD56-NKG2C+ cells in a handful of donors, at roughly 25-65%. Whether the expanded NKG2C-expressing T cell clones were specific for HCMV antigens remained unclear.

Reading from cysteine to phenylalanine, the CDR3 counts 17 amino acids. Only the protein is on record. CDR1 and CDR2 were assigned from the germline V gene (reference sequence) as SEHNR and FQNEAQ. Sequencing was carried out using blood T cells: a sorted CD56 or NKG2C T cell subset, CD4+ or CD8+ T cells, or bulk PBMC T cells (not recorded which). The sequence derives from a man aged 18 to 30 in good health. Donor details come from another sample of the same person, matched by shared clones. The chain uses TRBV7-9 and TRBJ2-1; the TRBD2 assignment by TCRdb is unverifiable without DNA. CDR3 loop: CASSSTGASGIGNEQFF.